A selection of T cell receptor beta chains follows, all from one sample in a study of a mutant IDH1 vaccine in newly diagnosed glioma. Method: immunoSEQ multiplex PCR; TCRdb's copy keeps in-frame clones and lacks some. This table holds about 51,000 clones, 78% found once. Antigen specificity for these receptors is unknown. The sample here was PBMCs, taken from a glioma patient whose treatment included an IDH1 peptide vaccine. The source is a man between 50 and 59 years old with glioma. Each CDR3 is given with its conserved first and last residue. D genes are given only for firm matches. Where a row states a size, it is once, few, many or the class of an expanded clone; other rows omit it.

v_gene,j_gene,abundance,d_gene,CDR3nt,CDR3aa
TRBV30,TRBJ1-1,few,NA,TGTGCCTGGAGTAACCCGAGCCTCGCTGGCACTGAAGCTTTCTTT,CAWSNPSLAGTEAFF
TRBV28,TRBJ1-5,few,NA,TGTGCCAGCAGTTTAACGGGTTTAAGAGGGAACAATCAGCCCCAGCATTTT,CASSLTGLRGNNQPQHF
TRBV4-3,TRBJ2-2,NA,NA,TGCGCCAGCAGCCAAGAACCCCGGGCGGACACCGGGGAGCTGTTTTTT,CASSQEPRADTGELFF
TRBV30,TRBJ1-5,NA,NA,TGTGCCTGGAGCCCGGGGCCCAATCAGCCCCAGCATTTT,CAWSPGPNQPQHF
TRBV9,TRBJ2-1,NA,TRBD2,TGTGCCAGCAGCCCCGGGGGGGCCGATGGCTCCTACAATGAGCAGTTCTTC,CASSPGGADGSYNEQFF
TRBV5-6,TRBJ1-1,NA,NA,TGTGCCAGCAGTCTGCGGCTGAACACTGAAGCTTTCTTT,CASSLRLNTEAFF
TRBV6-5,TRBJ2-7,once,NA,TGTGCCAGCAAACTGACAGGTTCCTACGAGCAGTACTTC,CASKLTGSYEQYF
TRBV6-5,TRBJ1-3,NA,NA,TGTGCCAGCACCCGGGGGGGGCAAGGAGGAAACACCATATATTTT,CASTRGGQGGNTIYF
TRBV10-3,TRBJ1-1,NA,NA,TGTGCCATCAATCAAAAGGGGGATATGAACACTGAAGCTTTCTTT,CAINQKGDMNTEAFF
TRBV6-5,TRBJ2-7,medium-sized,TRBD1,TGTGCCAGCGAAGGCCGGGACAGGGGGCGCGAGCAGTACTTC,CASEGRDRGREQYF
TRBV10-3,TRBJ2-2,NA,TRBD2,TGTGCCATCCAGGGAGGGCTAGCGGGGGCCAACACCGGGGAGCTGTTTTTT,CAIQGGLAGANTGELFF
TRBV9,TRBJ1-1,NA,TRBD1,TGTGCCAGCAGCGTAGGGACAGGGGTACGAAACACTGAAGCTTTCTTT,CASSVGTGVRNTEAFF
TRBV5-1,TRBJ2-3,NA,NA,TGCGCCAGCAGCCTCCGGGGTCCGGACGTGGATACGCAGTATTTT,CASSLRGPDVDTQYF
TRBV2,TRBJ2-3,NA,TRBD2,TGTGCCAGCAGGACTAGCGGAGCTAGCACAGATACGCAGTATTTT,CASRTSGASTDTQYF
TRBV6-5,TRBJ1-6,NA,NA,TGTGCCAGCAGCACCGGGCCGCAGGGTGCTTCACCCCTCCACTTT,CASSTGPQGASPLHF
TRBV7-9,TRBJ2-7,few,TRBD1,TGTGCCAGCAGCGCCTCGACAGGGAGCGAGCAGTACTTC,CASSASTGSEQYF
TRBV10-3,TRBJ1-2,NA,TRBD1,TGTGCCATCAGTGAGTCAGGGGGCGAAGGCTACACCTTC,CAISESGGEGYTF
TRBV6-5,TRBJ1-5,once,NA,TGTGCCAGCAGACAGGACGGCAATCAGCCCCAGCATTTT,CASRQDGNQPQHF
TRBV14,TRBJ2-1,NA,NA,TGTGCCAGCAGCCAAGATTGGGGCGATGAGCAGTTCTTC,CASSQDWGDEQFF
TRBV30,TRBJ2-5,NA,TRBD2,TGTGCCTGGAGTTCACCCCCAGCGGACCGTACACGGGAGGCCCAGTACTTC,CAWSSPPADRTREAQYF
TRBV19,TRBJ2-1,NA,TRBD1,TGTGCCAGTAGTATAGGTCGGGACAGGGGACGGAATGAGCAGTTCTTC,CASSIGRDRGRNEQFF
TRBV7-4,TRBJ1-3,NA,NA,TGTGCCAGCAGGTACCAAGGGCCAGGAAACACCATATATTTT,CASRYQGPGNTIYF
TRBV28,TRBJ2-7,NA,NA,TGTGCCAGCAGCGCCGCCCGAGAGGACAACGAGCAGTACTTC,CASSAAREDNEQYF
TRBV19,TRBJ2-1,NA,NA,TGTGCCAGTAGTACCGGGCCTGGGCAGTTCTTC,CASSTGPGQFF
TRBV30,TRBJ2-3,NA,NA,TGTGCCTGGAGTCATGGTCGAACGCAGTATTTT,CAWSHGRTQYF
TRBV7-8,TRBJ2-2,NA,NA,TGTGCCAGCAGGACCCGTCGGGGTACGAACACCGGGGAGCTGTTTTTT,CASRTRRGTNTGELFF
TRBV19,TRBJ1-4,few,NA,TGTGCCAGTAAAGTGCGGGGGGCGTACGAAAAACTGTTTTTT,CASKVRGAYEKLFF
TRBV6-6,TRBJ1-1,NA,NA,TGTGCCAGCAGTTACGGGCAGGGGATCACTGAAGCTTTCTTT,CASSYGQGITEAFF
TRBV7-2,TRBJ2-1,NA,NA,TGTGCCAGCAGCTTAGGATGGGGGAACGAGCAGTTCTTC,CASSLGWGNEQFF
TRBV27,TRBJ1-1,NA,NA,TGTGCCAGCAGTTTGTCTGGGAGCACTGAAGCTTTCTTT,CASSLSGSTEAFF
TRBV9,TRBJ1-1,few,NA,TGTGCCAGCAGCGTCAGCGACGGTGAAGCTTTCTTT,CASSVSDGEAFF
TRBV2,TRBJ1-5,once,TRBD1,TGTGCCAGCAGTGAAGCGCTGGGACAGGGGAATAATCAGCCCCAGCATTTT,CASSEALGQGNNQPQHF
TRBV5-8,TRBJ2-1,NA,NA,TGTGCCAGCAGCTTGGGCAGGACCTACAATGAGCAGTTCTTC,CASSLGRTYNEQFF
TRBV19,TRBJ1-5,few,NA,TGTGCCAGTACCTCCCCGGCCATTCGTGGTCAGCCCCAGCATTTT,CASTSPAIRGQPQHF
TRBV2,TRBJ2-7,NA,NA,TGTGCCAGCAGTGATACTGGGGGTACCTACGAGCAGTACTTC,CASSDTGGTYEQYF
TRBV7-2,TRBJ2-1,NA,NA,TGTGCCAGCAGCTTAAAGGAGCGGGACAAGGATGAGCAGTTCTTC,CASSLKERDKDEQFF
TRBV6-5,TRBJ2-2,NA,NA,TGTGCCGTGGGGTTTTTGAACACCGGGGAGCTGTTTTTT,CAVGFLNTGELFF
TRBV19,TRBJ2-2,NA,TRBD2,TGTGCCAGTACCCCGCTAGCGGTTCTGAACGGGGAGCTGTTTTTT,CASTPLAVLNGELFF
TRBV30,TRBJ2-1,NA,NA,TGTGCCCGCAGAGTGACTAGCAATGAGCAGTTCTTC,CARRVTSNEQFF
TRBV27,TRBJ1-5,NA,TRBD1,TGTGCCAGCAGTCCCGCAATGGGGGCCAGGGGGCAAGGTCAGCCCCAGCATTTT,CASSPAMGARGQGQPQHF
TRBV7-2,TRBJ1-4,NA,NA,TGTGCCAGCAGCCCCCGTTGGCAGGATAATGAAAAACTGTTTTTT,CASSPRWQDNEKLFF
TRBV13,TRBJ2-7,few,TRBD1,TGTGCCAGCAGCCCCGGCCTAGAGACAGGGGCCTACGAGCAGTACTTC,CASSPGLETGAYEQYF
TRBV5-1,TRBJ2-1,NA,TRBD1,TGCGCCAGCAGACAGGGGAGCTCCTACAATGAGCAGTTCTTC,CASRQGSSYNEQFF
TRBV7-9,TRBJ1-4,NA,NA,TGTGCCAGCAGCCTGGGTATGGCTAATGAAAAACTGTTTTTT,CASSLGMANEKLFF
TRBV11-2,TRBJ2-7,NA,TRBD1,TGTGCCAGCACCTCGAACAGGGGGCAGTCGTACGAGCAGTACTTC,CASTSNRGQSYEQYF
TRBV7-9,TRBJ1-1,NA,NA,TGTGCCAGCAGCCCAGGGGCCTATAACACTGAAGCTTTCTTT,CASSPGAYNTEAFF
TRBV28,TRBJ2-7,NA,TRBD2,TGTGCCAGCAGTGGCGGGGGGGCCTTGAGTGAGCAGTACTTC,CASSGGGALSEQYF
TRBV18,TRBJ2-3,NA,NA,TGTGCCAGCGAGCGGAGCACAGATACGCAGTATTTT,CASERSTDTQYF